Listed below are T cell receptor beta chains from one sample, sequenced in a study of cytomegalovirus exposure and HLA in healthy donors. TCRdb's table, derived via immunoSEQ multiplex PCR, lists solely in-frame clones and lacks some. In the table there are around 130,000 clones, around 77% of which are singletons. The sample was PBMCs. These receptors all come from a woman aged 55-75 years in good health and CMV-seronegative. The CDR3 runs from the conserved cysteine through the conserved F or W. The order of the fields is clone size, V gene, D gene, J gene, CDR3 protein, CDR3 DNA. The D gene is left open where the match is weak. Rows give clone size only sometimes, using once, few, many, or a class for an expanded clone.

>-|TRBV5-6|-|TRBJ1-5
CASSSLNQPQHF
TGTGCCAGCAGCTCTCTTAATCAGCCCCAGCATTTT
>-|TRBV7-2|TRBD1|TRBJ2-7
CASSSLGTGAYEQYF
TGTGCCAGCAGCTCGCTCGGGACAGGGGCCTACGAGCAGTACTTC
>-|TRBV5-1|TRBD2|TRBJ2-6
CASSTQLAGTSGANVLTF
TGCGCCAGCAGCACCCAACTAGCGGGGACCTCTGGGGCCAACGTCCTGACTTTC
>-|TRBV7-8|-|TRBJ1-5
CASSYSRNQPQHF
TGTGCCAGCAGCTATTCTAGGAATCAGCCCCAGCATTTT
>-|TRBV6-1|-|TRBJ1-5
CASRKVGGNQPQHF
TGTGCCAGCAGGAAGGTAGGGGGCAATCAGCCCCAGCATTTT
>-|TRBV5-8|-|TRBJ2-7
CASSPGTSTAYEQYF
TGTGCCAGCAGCCCCGGGACATCAACCGCCTACGAGCAGTACTTC
>-|TRBV7-6|-|TRBJ1-4
CASSLAQDRNEKLFF
TGTGCCAGCAGCTTAGCGCAAGACAGGAATGAAAAACTGTTTTTT
>-|TRBV11-2|-|TRBJ2-1
CASSPSVDLRRGHEQFF
TGTGCCAGCAGCCCTTCTGTCGACCTTCGAAGGGGCCATGAGCAGTTCTTC
>-|TRBV6-5|-|TRBJ1-2
CASRGGTRRGYTF
TGTGCCAGCAGGGGAGGGACCCGGCGAGGCTACACCTTC
>-|TRBV28|-|TRBJ1-4
CASSSQGSANEKLFF
TGTGCCAGCAGTTCCCAGGGAAGTGCTAATGAAAAACTGTTTTTT
>-|TRBV6-5|TRBD1|TRBJ2-7
CASSYRGQGASYEQYF
TGTGCCAGCAGTTACAGGGGACAGGGGGCCTCCTACGAGCAGTACTTC
>-|TRBV13|TRBD1|TRBJ2-5
CASSPSDRGRETQYF
TGTGCCAGCAGCCCTTCGGACAGGGGGCGTGAGACCCAGTACTTC
>-|TRBV11-2|-|TRBJ1-2
CASSLAGGKGRLTF
TGTGCCAGCAGCTTAGCGGGGGGGAAGGGACGTTTGACCTTC
>-|TRBV30|TRBD1|TRBJ2-6
CAWMSGQGLSGANVLTF
TGTGCCTGGATGTCAGGACAGGGTCTCTCTGGGGCCAACGTCCTGACTTTC
>-|TRBV29-1|TRBD1|TRBJ2-7
CSVLLGTGRYEQYF
TGCAGCGTTCTGCTCGGGACAGGGCGATACGAGCAGTACTTC
>few|TRBV7-6|-|TRBJ1-3
CASSFSVGGNTIYF
TGTGCCAGCAGCTTTTCCGTCGGTGGAAACACCATATATTTT